The 5 T cell receptor beta chains presented below share a single source sample, sequenced in a study of blood T cell repertoires in COVID-19. Profiling relied on immunoSEQ multiplex PCR, and the TCRdb table lists in-frame clones only, not all of them. Among roughly 98,000 clones listed, over 80% were seen once. Material: peripheral blood. All receptors derive from a woman aged 60-70 years with active COVID-19.

The rearrangement links TRBV3-1 (or the pseudogene TRBV3-2) to TRBJ2-3; D uncertain. Trimming took off 0 bases at V and 1 base at J, with 11 bases between the two ends. This CDR3 region has 16 residues. CDR1 is LGHDT and CDR2 is YNNKEL in the germline V gene (reference sequence). Here the CDR3 reads CASSQEPNRGTDTQYF. Here the CDR3 DNA reads TGTGCCAGCAGCCAAGAACCTAATCGAGGCACAGATACGCAGTATTTT.

V gene TRBV19 combines with J gene TRBJ1-5; D is unclear. CDR3 length: 16 amino acids. Per the germline V gene, CDR1 is LNHDA and CDR2 is SQIVND (reference sequence). Trimming left V 1 base short and J 4 bases short, with 14 bases between. The CDR3 region has the DNA TGTGCCAGTAGTATAGTAGGTCCAGGTGGAAATCAGCCCCAGCATTTT. It encodes CASSIVGPGGNQPQHF.

The V gene is TRBV5-5, the J gene TRBJ2-7; D remains ambiguous. Trimming shortened V by 5 bases and J by 0 bases, and 9 bases separated the two germline ends. Germline values: CDR1 SGHKS, CDR2 YYEKEE (reference sequence). The CDR3 runs 13 residues. The CDR3 DNA reads as TGTGCCAGCAGACAATTCAGCTCCTACGAGCAGTACTTC. Translating gives CASRQFSSYEQYF.

The rearrangement links TRBV6-5 to TRBJ2-7; 9 bases map to TRBD2. In germline, CDR1 is MNHEY, CDR2 SVGAGI. This CDR3 spans 13 amino acids. The V segment lost 7 bases and the J segment 3 bases; nucleotides outside the gene matches: 4. In DNA, the CDR3 is TGTGCCAGCATGCTAGCGGGAAACTACGAGCAGTACTTC. Its translation: CASMLAGNYEQYF.

The gene calls are TRBV19 and TRBJ1-2; 7 positions agree with TRBD1. V dropped 5 bases and J dropped 7; count of bases not matched to a gene: 7. The CDR3 length is 13 residues. Germline CDR1 LNHDA, CDR2 SQIVND (reference sequence). Here the CDR3 reads CASSGTGDRGYTF. CDR3 bases: TGTGCCAGTAGTGGAACAGGGGATCGTGGCTACACCTTC.